These 6 T cell receptor beta chains were sequenced from one sample in a study of spatial heterogeneity in lung cancer. Time point noted: sample taken at primary tumor resection. Without sorting, whole RNA was sequenced from tumor, nontumor lung or frozen PBMC. Each CDR3 protein gets one entry after TCRdb re-called the 5' RACE reads with MiXCR. The table records roughly 8,000 distinct CDR3 sequences, 7.8% of them present only once. The sequencing used PBMCs, collected at surgery. These receptors originate from a female donor with early-stage non-small cell lung cancer.

This clonotype ranks as medium-sized. The rearrangement uses TRBV29-1 and TRBJ1-2; D is undetermined. Germline CDR1 is SQVTM and CDR2 is ANQGSEA. There are 13 residues in the CDR3. V was cut by 3 bases and J by 8 bases, with 16 bases left in between. The CDR3 region has the DNA TGCAGCGTTGACCCAGGTGGACCTGGGGGCTACACCTTC. It yields the protein CSVDPGGPGGYTF.

This clonotype appeared once. CDR3 region: CASSPRGSGEYEQYF. The CDR3 coding sequence is TGTGCCAGCAGCCCGCGGGGTAGCGGGGAATACGAGCAGTACTTC. This chain uses TRBV7-9 with TRBJ2-7; 8 nucleotides agree with TRBD2. V lost 5 bases, J lost 4 bases, and 10 bases stayed unmatched. CDR1 is SEHNR, CDR2 FQNEAQ, per germline (reference sequence). The CDR3 consists of 15 residues.

The table lists this clonotype with many counts. The chain joins TRBV7-8 to TRBJ1-3; D is unclear. V was shortened by 0 bases and J by 6 bases, with 6 bases between the two germline ends. CDR1 is SGHVS and CDR2 is FQNEAQ in the germline V gene. The length of the CDR3 is 13 residues. The CDR3 is CASSLASENTIYF. In DNA, the CDR3 is TGTGCCAGCAGCTTAGCGAGTGAAAACACCATATATTTT.

This clonotype showed up just a few times. This chain joins TRBV7-9 and TRBJ1-5; D ambiguous. Germline values: CDR1 SEHNR, CDR2 FQNEAQ (reference sequence). The CDR3 has 12 amino acids. Trimming shortened V by 5 bases and J by 5 bases, and 7 bases separated the two germline ends. This chain's CDR3 is CASSPVHQPQHF. DNA of the CDR3: TGTGCCAGCAGCCCCGTTCATCAGCCCCAGCATTTT.

This clonotype came up a few times. This sequence joins TRBV7-9 and TRBJ1-5; tentatively, D is TRBD1 (5 bases). The CDR3 spans 13 residues. With 5 bases removed from V and 4 bases from J, the gap between germline ends came to 9 bases. Germline V gene lookup returns CDR1 SEHNR and CDR2 FQNEAQ (reference sequence). The DNA of the CDR3 is TGTGCCAGCAGCGCGACAGAAAATCAGCCCCAGCATTTT. Protein product: CASSATENQPQHF.

In DNA, the CDR3 is TGTGCCAGCAGCTTACAATCCGGGACAGTGAAAGAGACCCAGTACTTC. Protein: CASSLQSGTVKETQYF. The genes are TRBV7-9 and TRBJ2-5; 7 bases map to TRBD1. Trimming cost V 2 bases and J 3 bases; bases outside gene matches: 9. This CDR3 comprises 16 residues. CDR1 is SEHNR, CDR2 FQNEAQ, per germline (reference sequence).